This T cell receptor beta chain was obtained from a study of tumor and adjacent non-tumor tissue in lung cancer (dated by TCRdb to the late 2010s). Notes on the research overall: By cancer type, the cohort comprised about 13 adenocarcinoma patients, a couple of squamous cell carcinoma patients and 1 small cell lung cancer patient. The study compared bulk TCRbeta repertoires between lung tumor tissue and matched distant non-tumor lung tissue from about 14 lung cancer patients. In total, sequencing yielded 125,075,908 productive TCRbeta reads, which works out to an average of about 4.17 million reads per sample. The approximately 15 patients were aged roughly 30 to 80 years, included ten or so men and 5 women, and had TNM stage I to III disease. TCRbeta CDR3 sequencing was performed on under 35 paired specimens, with one tumor sample and one normal lung sample collected per patient.

The V and J ends are trimmed by 4 bases and 7 bases, leaving 20 bases between them. Including the terminal cysteine and phenylalanine, the CDR3 comprises 15 residues. The entry retains the CDR3 DNA only, 45 bases that are in frame from base 1. The research as a whole found: The top 100 clones made up a significantly larger cumulative share of the repertoire in normal lung than in tumor tissue. With only around 16 patients in the cohort, the authors noted that larger samples and more detailed clinical data are needed. The sequencing platform is not named in the methods, and unique molecular identifiers are not mentioned. Tumor tissue showed significantly higher TCR diversity (inverse Simpson) than normal lung tissue, at around 450 vs 150 (P = 0.0075, Mann-Whitney U test). Significantly higher TCR diversity was found in younger patients, and higher tumor TCR diversity was associated with shorter overall and disease-free survival. Because peripheral blood was not sequenced, blood TCRbeta repertoires in the lung cancer patients of the study were not examined.

Library creation used multiplex PCR. The sequencer was an Illumina HiSeq 2500. Following protocols modified from ARM-PCR, the researchers constructed TCRbeta libraries through three rounds of nested PCR with primers (Table S4). PCR products of 200-500 bp were gel-excised and purified with the QIAquick gel extraction kit before sequencing. The study's own analysis went as follows. Trimmomatic was used to clean the reads, FLASH merged the cleaned reads into complete CDR3 sequences, and MiTCR assigned the sequences to V(D)J germline segments. Clonal diversity was calculated as the inverse Simpson's index using VDJtools. Productive reads were defined as in-frame sequences without a premature stop codon. TCRdb passed the public sequencing reads through fastp at Q25 and MiXCR, retaining productive beta sequences. All rows with the same CDR3 protein become a single entry with the most common DNA and genes. These V and J calls are TCRdb output, not the study's own analysis. A total of some 120,000 distinct CDR3 sequences appear in this sample, 66% of them only once. The ten most abundant clones make up around 13% of the sample.

A word on this clonotype: The antigen it recognizes is unknown. Being one base from a much bigger clone, this may be a read error.

RNA was isolated from bulk, unsorted tissue, and RNA quality was assessed with a NanoDrop ND-1000 and an Agilent 2100. The donors were newly diagnosed lung cancer patients admitted for thoracic surgery in China from August to November 2014 who had not received prior chemotherapy. Anyone who had undergone radiotherapy or chemotherapy before, or who had another cancer at the same time, was left out of the study. Pieces of surgical tissue measuring about 1-2 cm3 were kept in RNAlater solution and held at -80 degrees C until needed. This clonotype was obtained from a man under 40 with non-small cell lung cancer. Recombination linked TRBV12-3 or TRBV12-4 to TRBJ2-7; TRBD2 is perhaps the D gene, given 5 matching bases. Input material: lung tumor tissue. The CDR3 sequence is CASSWYPGLAGEQYF. The base sequence is TGTGCCAGCAGTTGGTACCCTGGACTTGCCGGGGAGCAGTACTTC.